The 21 T cell receptor beta chains reported below all come from one sample, sequenced in a study of identical twins. One entry per CDR3 protein results from TCRdb running MiXCR on the 5' RACE reads. This sample has 220,000 or so distinct CDR3 sequences, with approximately 7% found just once. A further study also used this sample, focusing on yellow fever vaccine responses in identical twins.

Sequenced: memory (CD45RO+) T cells sorted from blood. These receptors all come from a woman aged 18-35 years in good health.

This clonotype has more than one count but fewer than ten. In DNA, the CDR3 is TGCGCCAGCAGCTCGGCGCCTCAGGACTCCTATAATTCACCCCTCCACTTT. Encoded protein: CASSSAPQDSYNSPLHF. The chain carries TRBV5-1 and TRBJ1-6; no definite D call. The CDR3 extends over 17 amino acids. Germline V CDR1 and CDR2: SGHRS, YFSETQ. V lost 3 bases to trimming and J lost 0 bases, with 13 bases between them.

The gene calls are TRBV7-2 and TRBJ1-2; D is possibly TRBD1 (6 bases). Germline V gives CDR1 SGHTA, CDR2 FQGNSA. CDR3 length: 13 amino acids. Deletions cut 1 base from V and 7 bases from J, with 10 bases between. CDR3 nucleotide sequence: TGTGCCAGCAGCTTAGGGGGGCAGAGTGGCTACACCTTC. Residues: CASSLGGQSGYTF. Using reference TRBV7-2 and TRBJ1-2 for the parts outside the CDR3, the full variable domain is GAGVSQSPSNKVTEKGKDVELRCDPISGHTALYWYRQSLGQGLEFLIYFQGNSAPDKSGLPSDRFSAERTGGSVSTLTIQRTQQEDSAVYLCASSLGGQSGYTFGSGTRLTVV.

This clonotype was counted a few times. The CDR3 protein is CAISESATDTSYNEQFF. Written as DNA, the CDR3 is TGTGCCATCAGTGAGTCGGCGACAGACACCTCTTACAATGAGCAGTTCTTC. The chain couples TRBV10-3 to TRBJ2-1, with D perhaps matching TRBD1 (5 bases). CDR1 and CDR2 (germline): ENHRY, SYGVKD. V was cut by 0 bases and J by 4 bases, with 16 bases left in between. This CDR3 has 17 amino acids.

V is TRBV20-1 and J is TRBJ2-1; no firm D call. Per germline, CDR1 DFQATT and CDR2 SNEGSKA (reference sequence). V was trimmed by 0 bases and J by 8 bases, leaving 8 bases between them. CDR3 length: 12 amino acids. The CDR3 nucleotides are TGCAGTGCTAGAGATCTGAGTGATGAGCAGTTCTTC. Protein product: CSARDLSDEQFF.

This clonotype showed up many times. The CDR3 bases are TGTGCCAGCAGTTTCCTACCTGGTAGCGGGGGAAATAAAGAGACCCAGTACTTC. Translating it yields CASSFLPGSGGNKETQYF. J is TRBJ2-5 and V is TRBV28, with 9 bases fitting TRBD2. Germline V gene sequence: CDR1 MDHEN, CDR2 SYDVKM. The CDR3 totals 18 residues. The ends lost 3 bases at V and 3 bases at J; junction bases unmatched: 14.

This clonotype was counted only a few times. This rearrangement joins TRBV4-1 to TRBJ1-1; D not resolved. The CDR3 runs 14 residues. CDR1 is MGHRA and CDR2 is YSYEKL in the germline V gene. V was shortened by 0 bases and J by 3 bases, with 8 bases between the two germline ends. The DNA for the CDR3 is TGCGCCAGCAGCCAAGAGGGCAGTTACACTGAAGCTTTCTTT. It codes for CASSQEGSYTEAFF.

This clonotype was observed a few times. The chain combines TRBV11-3 with TRBJ1-4, with D unclear. Germline assignment: CDR1 SGHNT and CDR2 YENEEA. V dropped 5 bases and J dropped 1 base, with 11 bases sitting between them. CDR3 size: 15 residues. The CDR3, as DNA: TGTGCCAGCAGCCACCACGGGGAAACTAATGAAAAACTGTTTTTT. Residues: CASSHHGETNEKLFF.

This clonotype was found many times. The chain is built from TRBV20-1 and TRBJ1-6; D is unclear. The length of the CDR3 is 12 residues. Germline V gene sequence: CDR1 DFQATT, CDR2 SNEGSKA (reference sequence). Trimming shortened V by 7 bases and J by 7 bases, and 11 bases separated the two germline ends. CDR3 coding DNA: TGCAGTGGGAGACGACCCAATTCACCCCTCCACTTT. Translation gives CSGRRPNSPLHF.

The rearrangement uses TRBV7-9 and TRBJ2-7; either TRBD1 or TRBD2 may fit D (6 bases each). The germline V gene has CDR1 SEHNR and CDR2 FQNEAQ (reference sequence). The CDR3 is 14 residues long. Trimming took 5 bases from V and 6 from J, leaving 17 bases between them. The CDR3 bases are TGTGCCAGCAGCGCAGGGGCCCCGGAGGGCGAGCAGTACTTC. Its protein is CASSAGAPEGEQYF. Full variable domain (outside the CDR3, taken from reference TRBV7-9 and TRBJ2-7): DTGVSQNPRHKITKRGQNVTFRCDPISEHNRLYWYRQTLGQGPEFLTYFQNEAQLEKSRLLSDRFSAERPKGSFSTLEIQRTEQGDSAMYLCASSAGAPEGEQYFGPGTRLTVT.

This clonotype turned up a few times. The chain is built from TRBV10-3 and TRBJ2-5; the D gene is possibly TRBD2 (5 bases). The CDR3 loop spans 14 amino acids. Trimming stripped 1 base from V and 4 bases from J, with 10 bases between. Per the germline V gene, CDR1 is ENHRY and CDR2 is SYGVKD. The CDR3 coding sequence is TGTGCCATCAGTGAGTTGCCTAGCCTAGAGACCCAGTACTTC. It yields the protein CAISELPSLETQYF.

In this sample, this clonotype turned up many times. The V and J genes are TRBV5-4 and TRBJ1-4, with D uncertain. Trimming removed 1 base from V and 1 base from J, with 5 bases in between. Germline V gene lookup returns CDR1 SGHNT and CDR2 YYREEE (reference sequence). The CDR3 has 14 residues. The CDR3 DNA is TGTGCCAGCAGCTTGAGCGGAACTAATGAAAAACTGTTTTTT. The encoded protein is CASSLSGTNEKLFF.

This rearrangement joins TRBV4-2 to TRBJ2-7, with D perhaps assigned TRBD1 or TRBD2 (5 bases each). This CDR3 spans 15 amino acids. With 4 bases removed from V and 2 bases from J, the gap between germline ends came to 15 bases. Germline CDR1 reads LGHNA; CDR2 reads YNFKEQ. The CDR3 DNA sequence: TGTGCCAGCAGCCCGGAGGCCCAGGGACCCTACGAGCAGTACGTC. This encodes CASSPEAQGPYEQYV.

This clonotype has at least ten counts. V is TRBV5-6 and J is TRBJ2-2; D unresolved. The CDR3 totals 16 residues. Germline V gene lookup returns CDR1 SGHDT and CDR2 YYEEEE. V was clipped by 4 bases and J by 1 base, with 14 bases between them. The CDR3 spells CASSRVERRNTGELFF. In DNA form, the CDR3 reads TGTGCCAGCAGCCGGGTGGAACGCAGGAACACCGGGGAGCTGTTTTTT.

Ten or more counts support this clonotype. The chain carries TRBV5-1 and TRBJ2-1; 7 bases align to TRBD2. Germline loops: CDR1 SGHRS, CDR2 YFSETQ. J lost 4 bases, V lost 8 bases, and 9 bases had no gene match. The CDR3 loop spans 14 amino acids. CDR3 loop: CASANGGKYNEQFF. CDR3 nucleotides: TGCGCCAGTGCTAACGGGGGGAAGTACAATGAGCAGTTCTTC.

This rearrangement joins TRBV7-9 to TRBJ2-1; TRBD2 might be the D (5 bases). CDR3 length: 17 amino acids. V lost 6 bases to trimming and J lost 3 bases, with 21 bases between them. Looked up from germline, CDR1 is SEHNR and CDR2 is FQNEAQ (reference sequence). CDR3 sequence reads: CASSRRPEKEGYNEQFF. The CDR3 DNA is TGTGCCAGCAGTAGGAGGCCGGAGAAGGAAGGCTACAATGAGCAGTTCTTC. Variable domain in full (rest from reference TRBV7-9 and TRBJ2-1): DTGVSQNPRHKITKRGQNVTFRCDPISEHNRLYWYRQTLGQGPEFLTYFQNEAQLEKSRLLSDRFSAERPKGSFSTLEIQRTEQGDSAMYLCASSRRPEKEGYNEQFFGPGTRLTVL.

This clonotype was found a few times. The chain recombines TRBV14 with TRBJ2-5, with 9 positions matching TRBD1. The length of the CDR3 is 16 residues. Germline V lookup: CDR1 SGHDN, CDR2 FVKESK. V shed 4 bases and J 1 base; nucleotides not matched to a gene: 7. The CDR3 loop reads CASSPAGTGIQETQYF. The CDR3 nucleotides are TGTGCCAGCAGCCCCGCCGGGACAGGGATCCAAGAGACCCAGTACTTC.

This clonotype was seen a few times. The chain uses TRBV12-3 or TRBV12-4 and TRBJ1-5; perhaps TRBD1 as D (5 bases). The CDR3 totals 17 residues. With 5 bases removed from V and 8 bases from J, the gap between germline ends came to 25 bases. This CDR3 reads CASSPTNPGSGGEPQHF. The CDR3 DNA reads TGTGCCAGCAGTCCTACGAATCCAGGGAGTGGGGGTGAGCCCCAGCATTTT.

This clonotype was observed a handful of times. This chain connects TRBV9 to TRBJ2-5; tentative D call: TRBD1 (5 bases). Trimming shortened V by 0 bases and J by 0 bases, and 9 bases separated the two germline ends. Germline V gene lookup returns CDR1 SGDLS and CDR2 YYNGEE. The CDR3 extends over 15 amino acids. CDR3 loop: CASSVVPGNQETQYF. The CDR3 DNA reads as TGTGCCAGCAGCGTAGTTCCAGGGAACCAAGAGACCCAGTACTTC.

This clonotype showed up just a few times. V usage is TRBV3-1 and J usage is TRBJ2-1, with 9 bases matching TRBD2. Unmatched junction bases numbered 1, after V lost 1 base and J lost 9 bases. The CDR3 has 13 amino acids. The V gene's germline CDR1 is LGHDT and CDR2 YNNKEL (reference sequence). CDR3 nucleotide sequence: TGTGCCAGCAGCCAAGGACTAGCGGCTGAGCAGTTCTTC. Translation: CASSQGLAAEQFF.

To note about this clonotype: This may come from a read error, since a much larger clone is one base off. V and J are TRBV10-1 and TRBJ2-2, with D possibly matching TRBD2 (5 bases). This CDR3 is 16 amino acids long. Trimming pared 4 bases from V and 2 bases from J, leaving 14 bases between. Germline loops: CDR1 WNHNN, CDR2 SYGVQD (reference sequence). CDR3 coding DNA: TGCGCCAGCAGTGGGGTACCCGGACTCAACACCGGGGAGCTGTTTTTT. Its protein is CASSGVPGLNTGELFF.

This clonotype came up many times. Written as DNA, the CDR3 is TGCGCCAGCAGCTTGGATGGTTTTTACGAGCAGTACTTC. Translated: CASSLDGFYEQYF. This chain links TRBV5-1 with TRBJ2-7, with no clear D. The CDR3 is made up of 13 amino acids. The germline V gene has CDR1 SGHRS and CDR2 YFSETQ. V was trimmed by 0 bases and J by 4 bases, leaving 8 bases between them.